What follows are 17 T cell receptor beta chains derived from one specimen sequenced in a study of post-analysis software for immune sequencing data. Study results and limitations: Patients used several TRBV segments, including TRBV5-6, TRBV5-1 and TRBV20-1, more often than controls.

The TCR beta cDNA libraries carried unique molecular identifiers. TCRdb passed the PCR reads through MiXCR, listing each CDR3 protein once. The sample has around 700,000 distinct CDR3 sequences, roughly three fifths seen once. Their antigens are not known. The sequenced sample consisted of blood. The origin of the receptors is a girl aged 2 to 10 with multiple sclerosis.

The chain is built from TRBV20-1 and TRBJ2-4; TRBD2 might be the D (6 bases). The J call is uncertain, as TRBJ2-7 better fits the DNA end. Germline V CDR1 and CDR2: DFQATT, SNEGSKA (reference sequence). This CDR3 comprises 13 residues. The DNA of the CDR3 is TGCAGTGCTAGTGGGACTTCCGTATACGAGCAGTACTTC. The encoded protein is CSASGTSVYEQYF.

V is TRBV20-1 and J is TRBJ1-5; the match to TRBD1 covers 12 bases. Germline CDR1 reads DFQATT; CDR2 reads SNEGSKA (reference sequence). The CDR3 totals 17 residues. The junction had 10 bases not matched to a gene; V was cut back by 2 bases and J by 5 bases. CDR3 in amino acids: CSARPRVGTGGYQPQHF. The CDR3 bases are TGCAGTGCTAGACCCCGGGTAGGGACAGGGGGCTATCAGCCCCAGCATTTT.

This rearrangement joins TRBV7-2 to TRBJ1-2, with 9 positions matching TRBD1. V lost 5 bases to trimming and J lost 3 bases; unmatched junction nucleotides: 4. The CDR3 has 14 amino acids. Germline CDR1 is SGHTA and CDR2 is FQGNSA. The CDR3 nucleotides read TGTGCCAGCAGCACCACAGGGGGCGACTATGGCTACACCTTC. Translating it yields CASSTTGGDYGYTF.

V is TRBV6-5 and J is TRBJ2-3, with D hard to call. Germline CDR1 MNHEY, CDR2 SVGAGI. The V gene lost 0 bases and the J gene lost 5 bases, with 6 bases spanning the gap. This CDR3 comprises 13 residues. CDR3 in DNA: TGTGCCAGCAGTTACTCGATCAGAGATACGCAGTATTTT. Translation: CASSYSIRDTQYF.

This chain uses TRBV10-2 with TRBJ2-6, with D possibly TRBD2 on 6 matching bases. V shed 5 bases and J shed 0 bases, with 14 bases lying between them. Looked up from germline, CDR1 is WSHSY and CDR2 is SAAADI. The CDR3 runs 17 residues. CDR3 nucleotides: TGCGCCAGCAGTCGTGACGGGCGGGGCTCTGGGGCCAACGTCCTGACTTTC. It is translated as CASSRDGRGSGANVLTF.

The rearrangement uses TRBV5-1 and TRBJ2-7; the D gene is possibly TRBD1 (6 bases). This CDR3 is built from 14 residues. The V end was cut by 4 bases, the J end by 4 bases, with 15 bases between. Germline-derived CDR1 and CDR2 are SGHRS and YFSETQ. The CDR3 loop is CASSRDKGQYEQYF. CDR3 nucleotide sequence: TGCGCCAGCAGCCGGGACAAGGGGCAGTACGAGCAGTACTTC.

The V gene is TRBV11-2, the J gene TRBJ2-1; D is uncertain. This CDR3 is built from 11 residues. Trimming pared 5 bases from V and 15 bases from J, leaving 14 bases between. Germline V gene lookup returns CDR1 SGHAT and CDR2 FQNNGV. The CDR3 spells CASSRTESRFF. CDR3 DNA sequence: TGTGCCAGCAGCCGCACAGAAAGTCGGTTCTTC.

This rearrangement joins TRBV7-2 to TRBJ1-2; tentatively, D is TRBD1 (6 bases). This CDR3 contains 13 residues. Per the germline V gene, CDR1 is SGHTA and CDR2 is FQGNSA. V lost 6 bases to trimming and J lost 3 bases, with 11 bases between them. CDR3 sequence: CASSIAGDYGYTF. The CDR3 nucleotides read TGTGCCAGCAGTATTGCAGGGGACTATGGCTACACCTTC.

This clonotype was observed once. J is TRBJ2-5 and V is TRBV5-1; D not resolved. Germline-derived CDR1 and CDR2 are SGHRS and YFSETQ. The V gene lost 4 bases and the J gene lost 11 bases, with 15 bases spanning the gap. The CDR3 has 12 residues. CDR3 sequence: CASSPVGSEQYF. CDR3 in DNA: TGCGCCAGCAGCCCCGTAGGGTCTGAGCAGTACTTC.

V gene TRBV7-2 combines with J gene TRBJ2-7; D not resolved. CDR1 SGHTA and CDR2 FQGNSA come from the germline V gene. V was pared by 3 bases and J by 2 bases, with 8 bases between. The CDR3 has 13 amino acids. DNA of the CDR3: TGTGCCAGCAGCTTGAGTCATACCTACGAGCAGTACTTC. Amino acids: CASSLSHTYEQYF.

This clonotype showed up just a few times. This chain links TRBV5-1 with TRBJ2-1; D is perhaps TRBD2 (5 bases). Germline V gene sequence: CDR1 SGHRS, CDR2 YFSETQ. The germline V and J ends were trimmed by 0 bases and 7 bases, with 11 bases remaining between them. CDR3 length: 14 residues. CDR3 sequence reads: CASSLGGPVNEQFF. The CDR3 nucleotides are TGCGCCAGCAGCTTGGGAGGGCCTGTAAATGAGCAGTTCTTC.

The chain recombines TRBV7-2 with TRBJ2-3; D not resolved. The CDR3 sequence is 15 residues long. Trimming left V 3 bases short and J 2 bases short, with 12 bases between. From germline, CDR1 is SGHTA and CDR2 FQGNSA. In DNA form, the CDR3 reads TGTGCCAGCAGCTTTTATCGGGCGTTCACAGATACGCAGTATTTT. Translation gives CASSFYRAFTDTQYF.

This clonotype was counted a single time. CDR3 sequence reads: CASSLAQGGGTDTQYF. The CDR3, as DNA: TGTGCCAGCAGTTTAGCACAGGGCGGGGGCACAGATACGCAGTATTTT. This chain joins TRBV28 and TRBJ2-3; either TRBD1 or TRBD2 may supply D (6 bases each). Trimming left V 2 bases short and J 1 base short, with 13 bases between. CDR1 and CDR2 (germline): MDHEN, SYDVKM. The CDR3 totals 16 residues.

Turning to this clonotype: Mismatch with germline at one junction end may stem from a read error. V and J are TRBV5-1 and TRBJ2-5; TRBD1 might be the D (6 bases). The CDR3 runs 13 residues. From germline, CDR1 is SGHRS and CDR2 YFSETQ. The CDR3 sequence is CASSATGSGEQYF. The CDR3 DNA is TGTGCCAGCAGCGCCACAGGGAGTGGGGAGCAGTACTTC. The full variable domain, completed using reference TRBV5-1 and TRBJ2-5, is KAGVTQTPRYLIKTRGQQVTLSCSPISGHRSVSWYQQTPGQGLQFLFEYFSETQRNKGNFPGRFSGRQFSNSRSEMNVSTLELGDSALYLCASSATGSGEQYFGPGTRLLVL.

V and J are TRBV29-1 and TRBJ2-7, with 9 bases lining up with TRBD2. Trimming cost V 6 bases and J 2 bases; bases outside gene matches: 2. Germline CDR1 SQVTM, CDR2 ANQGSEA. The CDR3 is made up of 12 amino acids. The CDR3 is CSVLAGTYEQYF. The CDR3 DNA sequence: TGCAGCGTCCTAGCGGGGACCTACGAGCAGTACTTC.

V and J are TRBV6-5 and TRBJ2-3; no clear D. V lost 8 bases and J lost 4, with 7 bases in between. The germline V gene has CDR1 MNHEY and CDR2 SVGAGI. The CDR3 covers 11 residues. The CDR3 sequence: CASLYADTQYF. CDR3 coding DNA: TGTGCCAGCTTATATGCAGATACGCAGTATTTT.

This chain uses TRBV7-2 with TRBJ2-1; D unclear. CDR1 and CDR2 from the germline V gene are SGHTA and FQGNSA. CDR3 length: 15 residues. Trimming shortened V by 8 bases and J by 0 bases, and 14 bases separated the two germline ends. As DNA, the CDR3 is TGTGCCAGCTCCGCACTTTTCCGCTCCTACAATGAGCAGTTCTTC. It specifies CASSALFRSYNEQFF.